This TCR beta chain stems from a study of OX40 agonist ivuxolimab in advanced cancers. Overall study context: Administration of intravenous ivuxolimab to patients occurred every 2 weeks at 0.01 to 10 mg/kg. Broader study findings: At 0.1 to 3.0 mg/kg and by week 6, clonal expansion occurred in CD4+ and CD8+ blood T cells.

Points on this clone: Its target is unknown.

Profiled with immunoSEQ multiplex PCR; TCRdb holds only in-frame clones, not every one. Of tens of thousands of clones listed, around 91% are singletons. Germline V gene data show CDR1 as SGHRS and CDR2 as YFSETQ. The CDR3 is made up of 15 amino acids. Trimming took 3 bases from V and 3 from J; bases not matched to a gene: 6. The sequencing here drew on CD4+ or CD8+ T cells sorted from blood, taken in a trial of the OX40 agonist ivuxolimab. The source is an adult with an advanced solid tumor such as melanoma, head and neck, liver or kidney cancer. The chain combines TRBV5-1 with TRBJ2-7; 10 bases line up with TRBD1. CDR3 residues: CASSSWDRGFYEQYF. Written as DNA, the CDR3 is TGCGCCAGCAGCTCCTGGGACAGGGGATTCTACGAGCAGTACTTC.